This TCR beta chain was identified during a study of blood T cell repertoires in COVID-19. The wider study: Collection of acute and convalescent COVID-19 samples took place in the United States, Italy and Spain. The analysed material was cDNA or gDNA that came from T cells, B-cell-depleted T cells, or PBMCs.

CDR3 length equals 15 residues. The junction had 8 bases not matched to a gene; V was cut back by 6 bases and J by 1 base. The V gene's germline CDR1 is MNHEY and CDR2 SVGAGI. Under the authors' procedure: Amplified reference gene primers provided the basis for estimating nucleated cell counts. Sequencing was performed with immunoSEQ multiplex PCR; in TCRdb, only in-frame clones are kept and a portion is missing. V and J calls and clone size are given by that table; D and trimming were obtained from the DNA. The sample yields 150,000 to 200,000 clones, around 85% seen once. V gene TRBV6-5 combines with J gene TRBJ2-5; 7 bases are shared with TRBD1. Sequenced: peripheral blood. This clonotype was obtained from a human donor in a cohort sampled during active COVID-19. This CDR3 reads CASRTGTVPQETQYF. The CDR3, as DNA: TGTGCCAGCAGAACCGGGACAGTTCCCCAAGAGACCCAGTACTTC.